These 27 T cell receptor beta chains share one sample of origin, sequenced in a study of CD8 T cells in ankylosing spondylitis. TCRdb re-called the 5' RACE reads through MiXCR, storing one row per CDR3 protein. The table includes roughly 260,000 distinct CDR3 sequences, 15% to 20% detected once. Source material: blood, either unsorted or a sorted T cell fraction (not recorded which). These receptors were collected from a male donor with ankylosing spondylitis or in good health (not recorded which).

The chain carries TRBV5-1 and TRBJ2-3, with D possibly being TRBD2 (6 bases). CDR1 and CDR2 (germline): SGHRS, YFSETQ. This CDR3 spans 16 amino acids. Trimming cost V 0 bases and J 1 base, with 12 bases left between them. CDR3 loop: CASSLGTGLRTDTQYF. CDR3 nucleotide sequence: TGCGCCAGCAGCTTGGGGACGGGACTCCGCACAGATACGCAGTATTTT.

This chain uses TRBV14 with TRBJ1-2, with D perhaps TRBD1 (5 bases). Germline V gene data show CDR1 as SGHDN and CDR2 as FVKESK. V was pared by 5 bases and J by 8 bases, with 18 bases between. This CDR3 comprises 14 residues. CDR3 DNA sequence: TGTGCCAGCAGCTTCCGGGACCCCATCTTAGGCTACACCTTC. Translation: CASSFRDPILGYTF.

Comment on this clonotype: Since a much larger clone is just one base distant, this may be a read error. The chain employs TRBV5-1 and TRBJ2-7, with D unclear. This CDR3 spans 12 amino acids. The germline V and J ends were trimmed by 6 bases and 5 bases, with 12 bases remaining between them. Germline loops: CDR1 SGHRS, CDR2 YFSETQ. In nucleotides, the CDR3 is TGCGCCAGCATATGTCGAAGGGACGAGCAGTACGTC. Amino acid sequence: CASICRRDEQYV.

In this sample, this clonotype turned up a few times. The chain is built from TRBV5-1 and TRBJ2-1; TRBD2 might be the D (7 bases). V was trimmed by 0 bases and J by 2 bases, leaving 9 bases between them. In germline, CDR1 is SGHRS, CDR2 YFSETQ. The CDR3 length is 15 residues. Here the CDR3 DNA reads TGCGCCAGCAGCTTGGAGGGGGGGGCCTACAATGAGCAGTTCTTC. Protein sequence: CASSLEGGAYNEQFF.

The chain joins TRBV20-1 to TRBJ2-3; D might be TRBD1 (6 bases). Germline CDR1 and CDR2: DFQATT and SNEGSKA (reference sequence). The CDR3 has 12 amino acids. V lost 5 bases to trimming and J lost 7 bases, with 13 bases between them. CDR3 bases: TGCAGTGCTCGGGACACCCCAAATACGCAGTATTTT. Residues: CSARDTPNTQYF.

The chain combines TRBV9 with TRBJ2-5; TRBD2 matches 8 bases. Germline lookup yields CDR1 SGDLS and CDR2 YYNGEE. The CDR3 covers 16 residues. With 3 bases clipped from V and 1 base from J, the junction kept 8 bases outside the gene matches. For the CDR3, the DNA is TGTGCCAGCAGCGGGTCGGTTGCGGGGGGCCAAGAGACCCAGTACTTC. Translation: CASSGSVAGGQETQYF.

CDR3 coding DNA: TGCAGTGCTGGAATAGCGGGAGGTTCCTACGAGCAGTACGTC. Translation: CSAGIAGGSYEQYV. The gene calls are TRBV20-1 and TRBJ2-7, with 10 bases that match TRBD2. With V trimmed by 5 bases and J by 1 base, 5 bases remained unmatched. This CDR3 is built from 14 residues. CDR1 is DFQATT and CDR2 is SNEGSKA in the germline V gene (reference sequence).

This clonotype was observed a handful of times. The chain couples TRBV10-3 to TRBJ2-2; the match to TRBD2 covers 10 bases. J lost 5 bases, V lost 3 bases, and 6 bases had no gene match. CDR3 size: 16 residues. Germline CDR1 ENHRY, CDR2 SYGVKD. The CDR3 sequence: CAISDPAGGRTGELFF. CDR3 nucleotides: TGTGCCATCAGTGACCCAGCGGGGGGGCGAACCGGGGAGCTGTTTTTT.

In its sample, this clonotype was seen many times. The chain links TRBV7-8 to TRBJ2-3; D is ambiguous. V lost 2 bases, J lost 3 bases, and 12 bases lay in between. This CDR3 has 15 residues. Germline CDR1 reads SGHVS; CDR2 reads FQNEAQ. The DNA of the CDR3 is TGTGCCAGCAGCTTATGGGTTAGCTCGACAGATACGCAGTATTTT. This gives the protein CASSLWVSSTDTQYF.

Remarks on this clonotype: One end of the junction does not line up with germline, which may come from a read error. The rearrangement links TRBV3-1 to TRBJ2-4, with TRBD2 matching 13 bases. Germline V gives CDR1 LGHDT, CDR2 YNNKEL (reference sequence). The CDR3 contains 14 residues. CDR3 coding DNA: TGTGCCAGCAGCCAAGATTCACTAGCGGGAGGGCTCTGCTTC. The encoded protein is CASSQDSLAGGLCF.

The chain uses TRBV6-5 and TRBJ1-3; D perhaps matches TRBD1 (5 bases). The CDR3 covers 13 residues. V was trimmed by 2 bases and J by 4 bases, leaving 6 bases between them. Germline loops: CDR1 MNHEY, CDR2 SVGAGI. As DNA, the CDR3 is TGTGCCAGCAGTTACCCAGGGGGAAACACCATATATTTT. Translation gives CASSYPGGNTIYF.

The V and J genes are TRBV20-1 and TRBJ2-3, with 11 nucleotides matching TRBD2. V shed 1 base, J shed 1 base, and the junction held 4 bases outside the gene matches. The length of the CDR3 is 16 residues. Germline loops: CDR1 DFQATT, CDR2 SNEGSKA (reference sequence). CDR3: CSARAIAGGGTDTQYF. As DNA, the CDR3 is TGCAGTGCTAGAGCGATAGCGGGGGGGGGCACAGATACGCAGTATTTT.

This clonotype was found many times. The V call is TRBV9, the J call TRBJ2-3; 14 bases match TRBD2. The length of the CDR3 is 17 residues. The junction had 6 bases not matched to a gene; V was cut back by 2 bases and J by 4 bases. Germline V gives CDR1 SGDLS, CDR2 YYNGEE. The CDR3 bases are TGTGCCAGCAGCGTTTCGGGGACTAGCGGGAGTTCAGATACGCAGTATTTT. This gives the protein CASSVSGTSGSSDTQYF.

This clonotype was observed many times. This chain joins TRBV4-1 and TRBJ2-2; unclear D gene. The V and J ends lost 2 bases and 1 base respectively, with 17 bases between them. The germline gives CDR1 MGHRA, CDR2 YSYEKL. The CDR3 has 18 amino acids. The CDR3 DNA reads as TGCGCCAGCAGCCAAATCGGACGATTGGAAAAGAACACCGGGGAGCTGTTTTTT. Its translation: CASSQIGRLEKNTGELFF.

CDR3 loop: CSARGTPGQGASTNEKLFF. CDR3 in DNA: TGCAGTGCTAGAGGAACTCCGGGACAGGGGGCAAGTACTAATGAAAAACTGTTTTTT. V gene TRBV20-1 combines with J gene TRBJ1-4; 12 bases map to TRBD1. The CDR3 is 19 amino acids. V lost 1 base, J lost 2 bases, and 11 bases stayed unmatched. From germline, CDR1 is DFQATT and CDR2 SNEGSKA (reference sequence).

The gene calls are TRBV5-1 and TRBJ2-2, with TRBD1 matching 7 bases. CDR1 is SGHRS and CDR2 is YFSETQ in the germline V gene. Trimming at V came to 0 bases and at J to 2 bases, leaving 7 bases not matched to a gene. The CDR3 contains 17 residues. CDR3 DNA sequence: TGCGCCAGCAGCTTGGCGGTACAGGGGCCTAACACCGGGGAGCTGTTTTTT. It codes for CASSLAVQGPNTGELFF.

This clonotype turned up a few times. The chain carries TRBV7-2 and TRBJ2-5, with TRBD1 as a possible D gene (6 bases). Trimming removed 2 bases from V and 1 base from J, with 14 bases in between. This CDR3 is 16 amino acids long. From germline, CDR1 is SGHTA and CDR2 FQGNSA. The CDR3 region is CASSLSTGTGQETQYF. The CDR3 nucleotides are TGTGCCAGCAGCTTATCTACAGGGACGGGCCAAGAGACCCAGTACTTC. The full variable domain, with the rest looked up from reference TRBV7-2 and TRBJ2-5, is GAGVSQSPSNKVTEKGKDVELRCDPISGHTALYWYRQSLGQGLEFLIYFQGNSAPDKSGLPSDRFSAERTGGSVSTLTIQRTQQEDSAVYLCASSLSTGTGQETQYFGPGTRLLVL.

This clonotype has more than one count but fewer than ten. V is TRBV28 and J is TRBJ2-3; 7 bases are a match to TRBD1. The germline V gene encodes CDR1 MDHEN and CDR2 SYDVKM. This CDR3 has 15 residues. Unmatched junction bases numbered 11, after V lost 6 bases and J lost 5 bases. CDR3 loop: CASSPPGTAKDTQYF. The CDR3 nucleotides are TGTGCCAGCAGCCCTCCCGGGACAGCAAAAGATACGCAGTATTTT.

This clonotype was recorded at least ten times. V gene TRBV20-1 combines with J gene TRBJ1-1; tentative D call: TRBD1 (5 bases). CDR1 is DFQATT and CDR2 is SNEGSKA in the germline V gene (reference sequence). V gave up 6 bases and J gave up 5 bases, with 13 bases separating them. This CDR3 has 12 amino acids. CDR3 amino acids: CSAPGGGTEAFF. CDR3 nucleotides: TGCAGTGCCCCCGGCGGGGGGACTGAAGCTTTCTTT.

This clonotype occurred many times. The J gene is TRBJ1-2, the V gene TRBV10-3; 10 bases are a match to TRBD1. Germline CDR1 reads ENHRY; CDR2 reads SYGVKD. The CDR3 loop spans 15 amino acids. After removal of 5 bases from V and 4 bases from J, the junction contained 7 bases not matched to a gene. CDR3 nucleotides: TGTGCCATCAGTACTCGGGACAGGGGTGGCTATGGCTACACCTTC. This codes for CAISTRDRGGYGYTF.

V usage is TRBV5-1 and J usage is TRBJ2-3; D is unresolved. The CDR3 loop spans 13 amino acids. The V gene lost 4 bases and the J gene lost 4 bases, with 10 bases spanning the gap. Germline V gives CDR1 SGHRS, CDR2 YFSETQ. As DNA, the CDR3 is TGCGCCAGCAGCCTGGACCCCGCAGATACGCAGTATTTT. Its protein is CASSLDPADTQYF.

This clonotype was seen a few times. This chain's CDR3 is CATSDQQGNYGYTF. CDR3 DNA sequence: TGTGCCACCAGTGATCAACAGGGCAACTATGGCTACACCTTC. The chain recombines TRBV24-1 with TRBJ1-2; TRBD1 is a possible D gene (6 bases). The CDR3 has 14 amino acids. The germline CDR1 and CDR2 sequences are KGHDR and SFDVKD. The ends were cut back, 3 bases at V and 2 bases at J, with 9 bases in the middle.

V is TRBV21-1 and J is TRBJ1-3; TRBD1 was called by the table and not checked on the DNA. TRBV21-1 is noted as a pseudogene. This CDR3 region has 15 residues. CDR3 DNA sequence: TGTGCCAGCAGCACCCCTGAGTGCTCTGGAAACACCATATATTTT. Amino acid sequence: CASSTPECSGNTIYF.

With respect to this clonotype: A much larger clone is a single base away; this may be a read error. The V and J genes are TRBV10-3 and TRBJ2-3; D unclear. This CDR3 spans 12 amino acids. CDR1 ENHRY and CDR2 SYGVKD come from the germline V gene. The CDR3 sequence is CAIRAGTDTRYF. Here the CDR3 DNA reads TGTGCCATCAGGGCAGGCACAGATACGCGGTATTTT.

The table lists this clonotype with a few counts. The chain combines TRBV7-2 with TRBJ2-6; no reliable D call. This CDR3 has 17 residues. Germline CDR1 reads SGHTA; CDR2 reads FQGNSA. Trimming took off 1 base at V and 1 base at J, with 11 bases between the two ends. The CDR3 coding sequence is TGTGCCAGCAGCTTAGTGACTTCAAGGTCTGGGGCCAACGTCCTGACTTTC. It translates to CASSLVTSRSGANVLTF.

V gene TRBV12-3 or TRBV12-4 combines with J gene TRBJ2-2; tentative D call: TRBD1 (6 bases). This CDR3 has 14 residues. Trimming took off 8 bases at V and 2 bases at J, with 12 bases between the two ends. CDR3 residues: CASLIGTNTGELFF. The CDR3 region has the DNA TGTGCCAGCTTAATAGGGACAAACACCGGGGAGCTGTTTTTT.

This clonotype was picked up a small number of times. This chain uses TRBV7-2 with TRBJ2-1, with 11 bases that match TRBD1. Unmatched junction bases numbered 4, after V lost 7 bases and J lost 8 bases. Germline V gene sequence: CDR1 SGHTA, CDR2 FQGNSA. The CDR3 is made up of 13 amino acids. Written as DNA, the CDR3 is TGTGCCAGCATCCGGGACAGGGGGGATGAGCAGTTCTTC. It specifies CASIRDRGDEQFF.